Shown below are 8 T cell receptor beta chains from a single sample sequenced in a study of CD8 T cells in ankylosing spondylitis. Study-wide results and caveats: A motif of fewer than ten highly homologous TCR beta variants was seen as apparently characteristic of ankylosing spondylitis blood.

Their cognate antigens are unknown. TCRdb independently ran MiXCR on the 5' RACE reads; one entry per CDR3 protein. The sample contains 220,000 or so distinct CDR3 sequences, 18% of which appear only once. The sequencing sample was made of blood, either unsorted or a sorted T cell fraction (not recorded which). These receptors came from a male donor with ankylosing spondylitis.

This clonotype was seen repeatedly, ten times or more. The chain joins TRBV20-1 to TRBJ2-3, with 8 bases matching TRBD1. CDR1 and CDR2 (germline): DFQATT, SNEGSKA (reference sequence). The ends lost 5 bases at V and 3 bases at J; junction bases unmatched: 4. The CDR3 length is 13 residues. The CDR3 reads CSAPQGATDTQYF. CDR3 sequence (DNA): TGCAGTGCTCCTCAGGGGGCTACAGATACGCAGTATTTT.

This clonotype was seen a few times. The V gene is TRBV4-3, the J gene TRBJ2-7; 7 bases agree with TRBD2. The trim removed 1 base at V and 3 bases at J, leaving 6 bases unmatched. CDR1 is LGHNA, CDR2 YSLEER, per germline. This CDR3 region has 15 residues. The CDR3 loop reads CASSQVWASGYEQYF. The DNA of the CDR3 is TGCGCCAGCAGCCAAGTATGGGCTAGCGGCTACGAGCAGTACTTC.

Many counts were recorded for this clonotype. A read error may produce the germline difference seen at one junction end. The V and J genes are TRBV5-1 and TRBJ2-1; no firm D call. Germline V gene lookup returns CDR1 SGHRS and CDR2 YFSETQ. The CDR3 covers 13 residues. CDR3 DNA: TGTGCCAGCAGTTTGGTCTCCTACAATGAGCAGTTCTTC. Protein product: CASSLVSYNEQFF.

The sample holds a few counts of this clonotype. The chain couples TRBV20-1 to TRBJ2-5, with 8 nucleotides matching TRBD1. This CDR3 has 13 amino acids. Trimming took 6 bases from V and 5 from J; bases not matched to a gene: 8. CDR1 is DFQATT, CDR2 SNEGSKA, per germline (reference sequence). CDR3 loop: CSARQGNEETQYF. Written as DNA, the CDR3 is TGCAGTGCGAGACAGGGGAACGAGGAGACCCAGTACTTC.

The chain recombines TRBV12-3 or TRBV12-4 with TRBJ2-1; 11 nucleotides agree with TRBD2. The CDR3 runs 14 residues. With V trimmed by 3 bases and J by 10 bases, 5 bases remained unmatched. CDR3 DNA: TGTGCCAGCAGTTTTAGCGGGGGGGCTTGGGAGCAGTTCTTC. This gives the protein CASSFSGGAWEQFF.

The DNA of the CDR3 is TGTGCCAGCAGTTCCGACGGGGCCCTTTACGAGCAGTACTTC. It codes for CASSSDGALYEQYF. V gene TRBV27 combines with J gene TRBJ2-7; D tentatively fits TRBD1 or TRBD2 (5 bases each). Germline V gives CDR1 MNHEY, CDR2 SMNVEV (reference sequence). The CDR3 is 14 residues long. The V and J ends lost 4 bases and 4 bases respectively, with 14 bases between them.

The chain links TRBV29-1 to TRBJ1-5; 7 bases line up with TRBD1. The V segment lost 6 bases and the J segment 3 bases; nucleotides outside the gene matches: 5. The germline gives CDR1 SQVTM, CDR2 ANQGSEA. The CDR3 is 13 residues long. This chain's CDR3 is CSVGDSFNQPQHF. The CDR3 coding sequence is TGCAGCGTGGGGGACAGTTTCAATCAGCCCCAGCATTTT.

The sample holds many counts of this clonotype. The chain is built from TRBV4-1 and TRBJ1-2; D is unclear. Trimming stripped 0 bases from V and 8 bases from J, with 13 bases between. Germline CDR1 is MGHRA and CDR2 is YSYEKL. The CDR3 has 14 residues. The CDR3 nucleotides are TGCGCCAGCAGCCAAGATCTGCGGGAAGCCGGCTACACCTTC. Its translation: CASSQDLREAGYTF.